The sequence of this TCR beta chain was determined in a study of blood T cell repertoires in COVID-19. Those enrolled, adults aged roughly 18 to 89 years, came from roughly 23 US areas. Cohort 3 recovered donors had two negative PCRs, clearance, or symptom resolution. From germline, CDR1 is KGHSH and CDR2 LQKENI. The CDR3 is made up of 16 amino acids. J gave up 0 bases and V 3 bases, and 7 bases lay outside the gene matches. Per the authors' pipeline: For nucleated cells, counts were estimated from reference gene primer amplification. Only in-frame clones appear in the TCRdb table, and some are missing; sequencing was by immunoSEQ multiplex PCR. From that table come the V and J calls and clone size; the DNA was used to work out D and trimming. The sample lists 150,000 to 250,000 clones, roughly 90% occurring once.

The sequence was collected from a woman younger than 45 who had recovered from COVID-19. The source material was PBMCs or T cells enriched from blood (not recorded which). The V call is TRBV18, the J call TRBJ1-1, with 7 bases lining up with TRBD1. The CDR3 coding sequence is TGTGCCAGCTCACCGCAAAGACAGGGACTGAACACTGAAGCTTTCTTT. This translates into CASSPQRQGLNTEAFF.